This T cell receptor (beta chain) was sequenced for a study of beta chain features in type 1 diabetes. Sequencing targeted expressed TCRB transcripts, as all isolated RNA had been reverse transcribed. Libraries were prepared by immunoSEQ multiplex PCR; TCRdb keeps only in-frame clonotypes and omits some of them. The sample includes about 140,000 clones, 10% to 15% seen only once; the top ten take under 1.5%. This clone has just a few counts. Its antigen is undetermined. Each sorted population was over 95% pure. Germline V gene data show CDR1 as SGHVS and CDR2 as FNYEAQ. The CDR3 sequence is 14 residues long. The junction had 2 bases not matched to a gene; V was cut back by 0 bases and J by 6 bases. Broader study findings: A closer apparent resemblance between naive, central memory and Treg TCRB repertoires was seen in patients than in healthy donors. Within each of all four CD4+ subsets, Type 1 diabetes patients had TCRB CDR3s that were moderately but significantly shorter. Possibly, sequencing cDNA over-represented cells that had high TCR expression levels. In type 1 diabetes patients, VDJ junctions had fewer insertions; deletions at these junctions were more frequent.

The V call is TRBV7-6, the J call TRBJ2-1; TRBD1 agrees at 7 bases. This receptor was taken from a man aged 18 to 29 with type 1 diabetes. Sequenced material: central memory CD4+ T cells from blood. DNA for the CDR3: TGTGCCAGCAGCTTAGCGAGGGGGCCCAATGAGCAGTTCTTC. Its translation is CASSLARGPNEQFF.